This entry is about one TCR beta chain. What it binds is unknown. The CDR3 covers 17 residues. Looked up from germline, CDR1 is ENHRY and CDR2 is SYGVKD. The V segment lost 3 bases and the J segment 8 bases; nucleotides outside the gene matches: 14. Sequencing was performed with immunoSEQ multiplex PCR; in TCRdb, only in-frame clones are kept and a portion is missing. This table holds 85,000 to 90,000 clones, under 85% found once. The data were taken from a study of graft-versus-host responses after intestinal transplantation. Whole-study context: Isolated intestinal, liver-intestinal, or multivisceral transplants were what recipients had. Every one of the recipients received anti-thymocyte globulin induction and afterwards took tacrolimus and steroids for approximately three years.

The chain is built from TRBV10-3 and TRBJ2-1; 9 bases match TRBD2. The TCR comes from a human donor who received an intestinal transplant. The material was unstimulated CD8+ T cells sorted from spleen or lymph node cells, obtained before intestinal transplant. Here the CDR3 DNA reads TGTGCCATCAGTGACCTCGCTCGGGCGGGAGGGTTCGATGAGCAGTTCTTC. This translates into CAISDLARAGGFDEQFF.